A single T cell receptor beta chain is shown here with its context. The CDR3 has 15 amino acids. Germline trimming cut 0 bases from V and 6 bases from J; bases unmatched to any gene: 9. Germline V lookup: CDR1 SGHKS, CDR2 YYEKEE (reference sequence). The data stem from a study of Ad26.COV2.S vaccination and SARS-CoV-2 variants. Measured with immunoSEQ multiplex PCR; TCRdb has only the in-frame clones, and not every one. This table holds more than 400,000 clones, around 90% found once. This sample's treatment: over 15 received Ad26.COV2.S at low or high dose, single or two shots; about five received placebo; per-sample allocation not given. After the first vaccine or placebo injection, samples were drawn on day 63.

The material was peripheral blood, obtained in a trial of Ad26.COV2.S vaccine versus placebo. The chain has TRBV5-5 and TRBJ2-7; 7 bases agree with TRBD2. The sequence derives from a person between 18 and 65 years old who received the Ad26.COV2.S COVID-19 vaccine or a placebo. CDR3 amino acids: CASSLAGGGPFEQYF. For the CDR3, the DNA is TGTGCCAGCAGCTTGGCCGGGGGAGGGCCGTTCGAGCAGTACTTC.